The 5 T cell receptor beta chains below all came from one sample that was sequenced in a study of blood T cell repertoires in COVID-19. Using immunoSEQ multiplex PCR, the repertoire was profiled, and TCRdb retains in-frame clones only, with some absent. The data show around 100,000 clones, with about 85% seen just once and about an eighth held by the top ten. Sequencing used peripheral blood. The receptors come from a man between 50 and 59 years old with active or convalescent COVID-19.

This chain links TRBV2 with TRBJ1-5; TRBD1 is a possible D gene (5 bases). There are 14 residues in the CDR3. Germline V gene sequence: CDR1 SNHLY, CDR2 FYNNEI. Trimming stripped 5 bases from V and 6 bases from J, with 14 bases between. CDR3 sequence: CASSRDFSSQPQHF. CDR3 nucleotide sequence: TGTGCCAGCAGTCGGGACTTCTCTAGTCAGCCCCAGCATTTT.

V is TRBV5-1 and J is TRBJ2-1, with 8 bases lining up with TRBD2. The V and J ends lost 7 bases and 4 bases, in that order; junction bases with no gene match: 7. Germline loops: CDR1 SGHRS, CDR2 YFSETQ. There are 14 residues in the CDR3. The CDR3 spells CASWSGRGYNEQFF. CDR3 bases: TGCGCCAGCTGGAGCGGGAGAGGGTACAATGAGCAGTTCTTC.

The gene calls are TRBV5-1 and TRBJ2-7; TRBD2 matches 8 bases. With 3 bases clipped from V and 4 bases from J, the junction kept 6 bases outside the gene matches. The CDR3 covers 14 residues. Germline CDR1 reads SGHRS; CDR2 reads YFSETQ. CDR3 in amino acids: CASSSRTSSYEQYF. The CDR3 DNA is TGCGCCAGCAGCTCCCGGACTAGCAGTTACGAGCAGTACTTC.

This clone occurred once. The sample carries other DNA sequences with the same CDR3. V is TRBV2 and J is TRBJ1-1; D call uncertain. CDR1 and CDR2 from the germline V gene are SNHLY and FYNNEI. Trimming left V 1 base short and J 3 bases short, with 6 bases between. This CDR3 has 13 amino acids. The CDR3: CASSEDRDTEAFF. In DNA form, the CDR3 reads TGTGCCAGCAGTGAAGACCGGGACACTGAAGCTTTCTTT.

V and J are TRBV19 and TRBJ1-5; no clear D. Germline V gene lookup returns CDR1 LNHDA and CDR2 SQIVND (reference sequence). The CDR3 loop spans 14 amino acids. V was cut by 7 bases and J by 7 bases, with 17 bases left in between. The CDR3 reads CASTPNIAGQPQHF. DNA for the CDR3: TGTGCCAGTACCCCTAATATAGCGGGACAGCCCCAGCATTTT.